This TCR beta chain emerged from a study of T cell clonality in common variable immunodeficiency. Whole-study findings and limits: Fewer deletions and N-nucleotide insertions were reportedly seen in common variable immunodeficiency TCR beta sequences.

TCRdb's copy holds only in-frame clones and misses some; the assay was immunoSEQ multiplex PCR. This sample has 25,000 to 35,000 clones and no singletons, with approximately 3% in the ten largest. There are a few counts of this clone. Its specificity is unknown. The read ends 3 residues before the CDR3 terminus; that terminus is restored from the germline J gene. Germline loops: CDR1 GTSNPN, CDR2 SVGIG (reference sequence). The V and J ends lost 5 bases and 8 bases respectively, with 9 bases between them. The CDR3 is 11 amino acids. What was sequenced was peripheral blood mononuclear cells. The receptor comes from a human donor with common variable immunodeficiency. This rearrangement joins TRBV30 to TRBJ1-4; no clear D gene. The covered CDR3 bases are TGTGCCTGGTCGTCTAGCGAAAAA. Translated: CAWSSSEK. The entire CDR3 protein is CAWSSSEKLFF.